This T cell receptor (beta chain) was retrieved from a study of T cells in Graves' hyperthyroidism and ophthalmopathy (dated by TCRdb to the late 2010s). At the level of the whole study: Peripheral blood was sampled at the time of initial diagnosis, prior to any treatment. Whether ophthalmopathy could be predicted prospectively was tested in an independent validation cohort made up of approximately 19 hyperthyroidism patients plus 17 patients who later progressed to ophthalmopathy. To identify distinguishing TCR V-J signatures, a discovery cohort of around 100 patients was used, comprising approximately 40 with Graves' ophthalmopathy and some 57 with stable Graves' hyperthyroidism. Following sampling, methimazole starting at 30 mg daily was given to hyperthyroidism patients, and high-dose intravenous methylprednisolone was given to ophthalmopathy patients. TCR Vbeta CDR3 sequencing of some 140 peripheral blood samples (43 ophthalmopathy, 75 hyperthyroidism and around 17 progressor patients) is reported in the paper. For training and testing, the approximately 92 patients in the discovery cohort were randomly divided in a 7:3 ratio. In more than 5 Graves' hyperthyroidism patients, the study also compared T-cell repertoires from thyroid tissue with T-cell repertoires from blood. Study-level results and caveats: A 13 V-J signature model separated ophthalmopathy from stable hyperthyroidism, with around 90% sensitivity and approximately 81% specificity in cross-validation and 80%/75% in testing. No statistical method was used to set the sample size in advance, and investigators knew the group allocation. In validation, the model predicted progression to ophthalmopathy with just under 71% sensitivity and over 72% specificity, a median of about six months before onset. Blood samples also contained most of the expanded thyroid clonotypes (frequency above 0.001), which suggests that blood repertoires may reflect thyroid immune responses.

The junction shows trimming of 5 bases on V and 3 bases on J, and the gene matches do not reach 6 bases of it. Reading from cysteine to phenylalanine, the CDR3 counts 15 amino acids. The retained sequence is limited to the CDR3, 45 bases, with the frame set at the first base. The germline V gene (reference sequence) specifies DFQATT as CDR1 and SNEGSKA as CDR2. In the ophthalmopathy patients, disease was moderately to severely active, with a Clinical Activity Score of 3 or more, a NOSPECS grade of 4 or more, and a duration of less than 3 months. The study excluded patients with uncontrolled infections, other autoimmune diseases, pregnancy or lactation. Diagnoses were established on the basis of clinical symptoms, serum thyroxine and TRAb, thyroid ultrasound, and orbital computed tomography. PBMCs were isolated from around 10 ml of fresh peripheral blood by Ficoll-Paque density gradient centrifugation. Trizol reagent was used to extract total RNA, and RNA quality was then checked on an Agilent 2100 Bioanalyzer.

Notes on this clonotype: Its antigen target is currently unknown. No base qualities exist here, and no much larger clone lies one base off it.

The TCR beta CDR3 regions were amplified from RNA transcripts. The TCR CDR3 was subjected to a first round of RT-PCR using the HTBI primer set and the Qiagen OneStep RT-PCR kit. A second multiplex PCR round built the libraries, followed by size selection and purification. The libraries were sequenced on an Illumina HiSeq2000 using paired-end 100 bp reads. In the paper's pipeline: SOAPnuke was used to process the raw data, removing reads that contained adapters or uncalled bases, had a mean Phred below 15, or lacked an exact match to the constant primer or identifier. COPE v1.2.5 was used to merge the high-quality paired reads, and each unique nucleotide sequence was defined as a clonotype. MiTCR v1.1 was used to align clonotypes to the IMGT TRBV, TRBD and TRBJ reference segments. Only V-J combinations with frequency above 0.0001, covering approximately 99% of repertoires, were analysed. The TCS score was defined as the ratio of F50 (clonal expansion) to E x V (chaos), calculated using BLOSUM62-based TCRdist between CDR3 peptides within each V-J. Welch's t-statistics and random forest reduced approximately 520 V-J features to some 14, which were used in a naive Bayes classifier (R e1071). TCRdb redid the processing of the public reads, applying fastp at Q25 and MiXCR, and retained in-frame beta chains. Merged by CDR3 protein, the rows form single entries marked with the most common genes and DNA. TCRdb's processing, not the study's, gives the V and J calls here. Recorded for this sample are more than 300,000 distinct CDR3 sequences; approximately 17% of them occurred a single time. Less than 45% of the sample belongs to the ten largest clones.

The TCR originated in a man between 18 and 35 years old with Graves' ophthalmopathy. The chain joins TRBV20-1 to TRBJ2-2; a stretch of 10 junction bases matches TRBD2. Sequenced input: blood. The base sequence is TGCAGTGCTGGGAATCTAGCGGGGGACACCGGGGAGCTGTTTTTT. The encoded protein is CSAGNLAGDTGELFF.